These T cell receptor beta chains were read from a single sample in a study of neurological immune-mediated disorders. TCRdb re-analysed the 5' RACE reads in MiXCR, keeping a single row per CDR3 protein. The table lists roughly 55,000 distinct CDR3 sequences, roughly 17% of them singletons. Material for sequencing was PBMCs. Receptors originate from a man in his sixties in good health. Both conserved end residues are part of each CDR3. Each record gives: CDR3 length, J gene, V gene, CDR3 protein.

>14|TRBJ1-2|TRBV6-5
CASRPGQTNYGYTF
>13|TRBJ1-1|TRBV12-3/TRBV12-4
CASSFTADTEAFF
>14|TRBJ1-1|TRBV5-1
CASSQKVGSTEAFF
>13|TRBJ1-2|TRBV6-5
CASNSGQAGGYTF
>16|TRBJ2-7|TRBV3-1
CASSQMLDSLGYEQYF
>13|TRBJ2-3|TRBV7-2
CASSLRGGLSQYF
>16|TRBJ2-2|TRBV9
CASSVGTSGSGGELFF
>19|TRBJ2-5|TRBV4-1
CASSQTPGQGASSRETQYF
>16|TRBJ2-6|TRBV11-2
CASSLRAGSGANVLTF
>16|TRBJ1-2|TRBV29-1
CSVEGGLLGQENGYTF
>17|TRBJ2-7|TRBV6-5
CASRPASGRAFLVEQYF
>16|TRBJ2-7|TRBV12-3/TRBV12-4
CASSFEGSGASYEQYF
>15|TRBJ2-1|TRBV7-7
CASSLDGRKGDEQFF
>15|TRBJ2-7|TRBV20-1
CSARSTSGAGYEQYF
>13|TRBJ2-5|TRBV7-2
CASSFIVQETQYF
>17|TRBJ2-1|TRBV2
CASSEWDRGLSYNEQFF
>14|TRBJ1-5|TRBV7-9
CASSFDVGNQPQHF